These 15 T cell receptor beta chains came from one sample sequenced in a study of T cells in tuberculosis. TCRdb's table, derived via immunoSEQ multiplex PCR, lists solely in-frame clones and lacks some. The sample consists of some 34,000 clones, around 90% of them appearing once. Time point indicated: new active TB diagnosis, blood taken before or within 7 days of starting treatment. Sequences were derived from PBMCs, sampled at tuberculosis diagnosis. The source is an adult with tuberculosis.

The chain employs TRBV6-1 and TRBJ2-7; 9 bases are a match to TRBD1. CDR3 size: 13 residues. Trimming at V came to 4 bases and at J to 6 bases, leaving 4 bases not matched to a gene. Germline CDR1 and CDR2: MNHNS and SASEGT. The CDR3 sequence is CASSGDRDGEQYF. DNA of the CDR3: TGTGCCAGCAGTGGGGACAGGGATGGCGAGCAGTACTTC.

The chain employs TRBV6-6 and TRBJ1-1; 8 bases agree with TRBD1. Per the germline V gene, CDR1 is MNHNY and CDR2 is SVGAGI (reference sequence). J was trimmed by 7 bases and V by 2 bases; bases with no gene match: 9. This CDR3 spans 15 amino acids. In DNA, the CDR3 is TGTGCCAGCAGTTACCCCGGACAGGGAAGGGGTGAAGCTTTCTTT. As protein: CASSYPGQGRGEAFF.

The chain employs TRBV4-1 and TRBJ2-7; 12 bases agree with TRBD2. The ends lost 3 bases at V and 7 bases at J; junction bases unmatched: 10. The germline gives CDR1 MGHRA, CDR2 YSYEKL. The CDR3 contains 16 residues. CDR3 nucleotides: TGCGCCAGCAGCCAGACTAGCGGGGGCCTAGGGAGAGAGCAGTACTTC. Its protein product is CASSQTSGGLGREQYF.

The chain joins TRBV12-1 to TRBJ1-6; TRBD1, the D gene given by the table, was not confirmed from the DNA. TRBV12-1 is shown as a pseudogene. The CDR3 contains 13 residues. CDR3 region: CASRQGSNSPLHF. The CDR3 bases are TGTGCCAGCAGGCAGGGAAGCAATTCACCCCTCCACTTT.

The CDR3 nucleotides are TGTGCCAGCAGCTTCGGCTATGGCTACACCTTC. As protein: CASSFGYGYTF. V gene TRBV5-6 combines with J gene TRBJ1-2; the D is unclear. The CDR3 consists of 11 residues. Trimming removed 2 bases at V and 4 bases at J, with 3 bases between. Germline CDR1 is SGHDT and CDR2 is YYEEEE.

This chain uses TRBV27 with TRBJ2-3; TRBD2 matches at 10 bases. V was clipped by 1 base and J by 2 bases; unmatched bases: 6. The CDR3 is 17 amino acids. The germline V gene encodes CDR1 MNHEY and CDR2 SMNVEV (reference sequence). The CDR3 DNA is TGTGCCAGCAGTTTATGGCTAGCGGGGGACAACACAGATACGCAGTATTTT. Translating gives CASSLWLAGDNTDTQYF.

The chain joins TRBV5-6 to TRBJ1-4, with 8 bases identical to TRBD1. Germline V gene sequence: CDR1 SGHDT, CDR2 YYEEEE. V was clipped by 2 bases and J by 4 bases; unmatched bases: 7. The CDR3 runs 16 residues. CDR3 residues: CASSLYGQGSNEKLFF. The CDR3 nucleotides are TGTGCCAGCAGCTTATACGGACAGGGAAGTAATGAAAAACTGTTTTTT. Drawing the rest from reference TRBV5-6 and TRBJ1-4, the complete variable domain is DAGVTQSPTHLIKTRGQQVTLRCSPKSGHDTVSWYQQALGQGPQFIFQYYEEEERQRGNFPDRFSGHQFPNYSSELNVNALLLGDSALYLCASSLYGQGSNEKLFFGSGTQLSVL.

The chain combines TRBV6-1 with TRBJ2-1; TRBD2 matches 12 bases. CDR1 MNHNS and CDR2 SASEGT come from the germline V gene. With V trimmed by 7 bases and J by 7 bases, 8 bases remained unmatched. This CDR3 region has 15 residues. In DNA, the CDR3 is TGTGCCAGCACCCATGGACTAGCGGGAACAAATGAGCAGTTCTTC. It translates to CASTHGLAGTNEQFF.

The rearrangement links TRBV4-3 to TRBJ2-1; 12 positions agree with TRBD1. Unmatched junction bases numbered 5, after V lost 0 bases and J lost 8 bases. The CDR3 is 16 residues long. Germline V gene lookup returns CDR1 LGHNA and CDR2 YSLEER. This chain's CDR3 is CASSQEGTGGLDEQFF. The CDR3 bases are TGCGCCAGCAGCCAAGAGGGGACAGGGGGCCTTGATGAGCAGTTCTTC.

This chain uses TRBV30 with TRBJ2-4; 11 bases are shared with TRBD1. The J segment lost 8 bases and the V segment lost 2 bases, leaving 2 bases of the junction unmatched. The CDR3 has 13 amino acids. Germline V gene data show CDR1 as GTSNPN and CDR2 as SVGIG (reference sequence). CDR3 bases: TGTGCCTGGAGTCCGGGACAGGGGGACATTCAGTACTTC. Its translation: CAWSPGQGDIQYF. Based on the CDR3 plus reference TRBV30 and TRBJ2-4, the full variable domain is SQTIHQWPATLVQPVGSPLSLECTVEGTSNPNLYWYRQAAGRGLQLLFYSVGIGQISSEVPQNLSASRPQDRQFILSSKKLLLSDSGFYLCAWSPGQGDIQYFGAGTRLSVL.

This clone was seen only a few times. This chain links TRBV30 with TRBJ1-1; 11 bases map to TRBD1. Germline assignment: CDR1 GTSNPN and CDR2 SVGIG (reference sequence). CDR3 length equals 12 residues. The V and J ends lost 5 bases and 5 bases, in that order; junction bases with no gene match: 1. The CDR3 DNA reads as TGTGCCTGGGGACAGGGGGCAACTGAAGCTTTCTTT. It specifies CAWGQGATEAFF. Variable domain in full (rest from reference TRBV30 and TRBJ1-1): SQTIHQWPATLVQPVGSPLSLECTVEGTSNPNLYWYRQAAGRGLQLLFYSVGIGQISSEVPQNLSASRPQDRQFILSSKKLLLSDSGFYLCAWGQGATEAFFGQGTRLTVV.

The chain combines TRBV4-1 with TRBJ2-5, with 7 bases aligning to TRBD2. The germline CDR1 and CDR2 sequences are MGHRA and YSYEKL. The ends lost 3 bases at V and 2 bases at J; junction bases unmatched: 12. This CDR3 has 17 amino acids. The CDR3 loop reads CASSHTTGGTLQETQYF. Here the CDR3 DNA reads TGCGCCAGCAGCCACACAACCGGGGGGACCCTGCAAGAGACCCAGTACTTC.

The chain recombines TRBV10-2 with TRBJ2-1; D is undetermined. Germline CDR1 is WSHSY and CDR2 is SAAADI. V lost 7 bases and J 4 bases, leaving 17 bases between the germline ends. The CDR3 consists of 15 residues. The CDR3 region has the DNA TGCGCCAGCACCAGATTTCGGGTGGGTTACAATGAGCAGTTCTTC. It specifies CASTRFRVGYNEQFF.

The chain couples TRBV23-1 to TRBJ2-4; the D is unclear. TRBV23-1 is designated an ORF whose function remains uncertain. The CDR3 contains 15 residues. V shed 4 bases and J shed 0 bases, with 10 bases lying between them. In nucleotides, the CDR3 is TGCGCCAGCAGTCTGGGCTACCTAGCCAAAAACATTCAGTACTTC. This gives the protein CASSLGYLAKNIQYF.

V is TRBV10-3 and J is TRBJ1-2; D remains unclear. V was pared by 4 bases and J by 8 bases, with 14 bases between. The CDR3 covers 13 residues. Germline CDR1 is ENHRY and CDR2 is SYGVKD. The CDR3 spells CAISVRETEGYTF. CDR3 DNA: TGTGCCATCAGTGTAAGGGAGACGGAAGGCTACACCTTC.